This T cell receptor (beta chain) was obtained from a study of spatial heterogeneity in lung cancer. The CDR3 consists of 15 residues. Germline CDR1 SGHRS, CDR2 YFSETQ. V was shortened by 0 bases and J by 3 bases, with 9 bases between the two germline ends. Time point meaning: sample taken at primary tumor resection. Samples were donated by 72 untreated early-stage non-small cell lung cancer patients. Frozen PBMC, nontumor lung or tumor provided whole RNA, which was sequenced unsorted. This clonotype counts as medium-sized (0.01 to 0.1%). One entry per CDR3 protein, called by TCRdb with MiXCR from the 5' RACE reads. The sample lists a few thousand distinct CDR3 sequences, about an eighth occurring once.

The clonotype originates from a female donor with early-stage non-small cell lung cancer. Specimen: normal lung tissue next to the tumor, collected at surgery. This rearrangement joins TRBV5-1 to TRBJ2-2, with D perhaps matching TRBD1 (5 bases). Written as DNA, the CDR3 is TGCGCCAGCAGCTTGGCCGTGACAGACACCGGGGAGCTGTTTTTT. This translates into CASSLAVTDTGELFF.